This is a list of T cell receptor beta chains from one sample in a study of shared clonotypes between healthy human individuals. The method was immunoSEQ multiplex PCR; TCRdb's version includes in-frame clones alone and lacks a portion of them. Of a few million clones listed, 85% to 95% are singletons. Sequencing was carried out using naive CD4+ T cells sorted from blood. These TCRs come from a man between 18 and 35 years old in good health. Each CDR3 is given with its conserved first and last residue. D genes are given only for firm matches. Size is stated for part of the rows, as once, few or many counts, or as a class when the clone is expanded.

v_call	clone_size	d_call	j_call	cdr3_aa	cdr3_nt
TRBV28	-	-	TRBJ2-1	CASSLSNIPRDVSYNEQFF	TGTGCCAGCAGTTTATCCAACATCCCCCGGGACGTCTCCTACAATGAGCAGTTCTTC
TRBV6-5	-	-	TRBJ1-1	CASRPTEPNTEAFF	TGTGCCAGCAGACCGACAGAGCCGAACACTGAAGCTTTCTTT
TRBV7-2	-	TRBD1	TRBJ1-5	CASSSGQGDQPQHF	TGTGCCAGCAGCTCCGGACAGGGGGATCAGCCCCAGCATTTT
TRBV11-2	-	TRBD2	TRBJ2-7	CASSLLPTSGSPYEQYF	TGTGCCAGCAGCTTACTACCAACTAGCGGGAGCCCCTACGAGCAGTACTTC
TRBV7-2	-	-	TRBJ2-1	CASSPPERARRREQFF	TGTGCCAGCAGCCCCCCTGAGCGGGCCCGACGACGGGAGCAGTTCTTC
TRBV5-1	-	-	TRBJ2-1	CASSLLGEQFF	TGCGCCAGCAGCTTGCTGGGGGAGCAGTTCTTC
TRBV29-1	-	TRBD1	TRBJ2-7	CSVGDRGYEQYF	TGCAGCGTGGGGGACAGGGGGTACGAGCAGTACTTC
TRBV6-1	-	TRBD2	TRBJ2-1	CASWDYKQFF	TGTGCCAGCTGGGACTACAAGCAGTTCTTC
TRBV6-1	once	-	TRBJ2-2	CASSQTGNTGELFF	TGTGCCAGCAGCCAGACAGGGAACACCGGGGAGCTGTTTTTT
TRBV14	-	-	TRBJ1-3	CASRKGVSGNTIYF	TGTGCCAGCAGGAAAGGGGTATCTGGAAACACCATATATTTT
TRBV6-1	few	-	TRBJ1-5	CASNRRQGDNQPQHF	TGTGCCAGCAACCGCCGGCAGGGAGACAATCAGCCCCAGCATTTT
TRBV5-1	-	-	TRBJ2-5	CASSKAETQYF	TGCGCCAGCAGCAAGGCCGAGACCCAGTACTTC
TRBV6-1	-	-	TRBJ2-5	CASTGELTQYF	TGTGCCAGCACGGGGGAGCTCACCCAGTACTTC
TRBV7-9	-	-	TRBJ1-1	CASSSQGGGTEAFF	TGTGCCAGCAGCTCACAGGGTGGGGGCACTGAAGCTTTCTTT
TRBV11-2	-	-	TRBJ2-7	CASSGAGSSYEQYF	TGTGCCAGCAGCGGGGCGGGTAGCTCCTACGAGCAGTACTTC
TRBV29-1	-	TRBD2	TRBJ2-7	CSVEGTRSYEQYF	TGCAGCGTTGAAGGGACTAGATCCTACGAGCAGTACTTC
TRBV27	-	-	TRBJ1-2	CASSLWGGTGGYTF	TGTGCCAGCAGTTTATGGGGCGGTACGGGTGGTTACACCTTC
TRBV7-2	-	TRBD2	TRBJ2-1	CASSPVSGSSYNEQFF	TGTGCCAGCAGCCCCGTTAGCGGGAGCTCCTACAATGAGCAGTTCTTC
TRBV19	-	TRBD2	TRBJ2-5	CASTPTGTSYETQYF	TGTGCCAGTACTCCGACCGGGACTAGCTACGAGACCCAGTACTTC
TRBV15	-	-	TRBJ1-1	CATSRDSLNTEAFF	TGTGCCACCAGCAGGGACAGCTTGAACACTGAAGCTTTCTTT
TRBV23-1	-	TRBD1	TRBJ1-6	CASSQIDRGRVKNSPLHF	TGCGCCAGCAGTCAAATTGACAGGGGGCGGGTTAAGAATTCACCCCTCCACTTT
TRBV28	-	-	TRBJ1-2	CASRRPNYGYTF	TGTGCCAGCAGACGGCCTAACTATGGCTACACCTTC
TRBV10-3	-	TRBD1	TRBJ1-3	CAISETGGPGNTIYF	TGTGCCATCAGTGAAACAGGGGGCCCTGGAAACACCATATATTTT
TRBV6-1	-	-	TRBJ1-2	CASIPGDWDYGYTF	TGTGCCAGCATTCCAGGGGATTGGGATTATGGCTACACCTTC
TRBV15	-	TRBD2	TRBJ2-7	CATSQTLLGGMGRYDF	TGTGCCACCAGTCAGACCCTTCTCGGGGGGATGGGGCGGTATGACTTC
TRBV9	-	TRBD1	TRBJ1-1	CASSEDRGRGTEAFF	TGTGCCAGCAGCGAAGACAGGGGGCGAGGAACTGAAGCTTTCTTT
TRBV25-1	-	-	TRBJ1-4	CASSEWTLATNEKLFF	TGTGCCAGCAGTGAATGGACCCTCGCAACTAATGAAAAACTGTTTTTT
TRBV30	-	-	TRBJ2-7	CAWSVLVSYEQYF	TGTGCCTGGAGTGTGTTGGTGAGCTACGAGCAGTACTTC
TRBV6-6	-	-	TRBJ1-2	CASSYSDRAQYGYTF	TGTGCCAGCAGTTACTCCGATAGGGCCCAGTATGGCTACACCTTC
TRBV6-1	once	TRBD1	TRBJ2-3	CASSALWQGARDTQYF	TGTGCCAGCAGTGCTTTGTGGCAGGGGGCGAGGGATACGCAGTATTTT
TRBV5-1	-	-	TRBJ2-3	CASSPNPLDADTQYF	TGCGCCAGCAGCCCAAATCCATTGGACGCGGATACGCAGTATTTT